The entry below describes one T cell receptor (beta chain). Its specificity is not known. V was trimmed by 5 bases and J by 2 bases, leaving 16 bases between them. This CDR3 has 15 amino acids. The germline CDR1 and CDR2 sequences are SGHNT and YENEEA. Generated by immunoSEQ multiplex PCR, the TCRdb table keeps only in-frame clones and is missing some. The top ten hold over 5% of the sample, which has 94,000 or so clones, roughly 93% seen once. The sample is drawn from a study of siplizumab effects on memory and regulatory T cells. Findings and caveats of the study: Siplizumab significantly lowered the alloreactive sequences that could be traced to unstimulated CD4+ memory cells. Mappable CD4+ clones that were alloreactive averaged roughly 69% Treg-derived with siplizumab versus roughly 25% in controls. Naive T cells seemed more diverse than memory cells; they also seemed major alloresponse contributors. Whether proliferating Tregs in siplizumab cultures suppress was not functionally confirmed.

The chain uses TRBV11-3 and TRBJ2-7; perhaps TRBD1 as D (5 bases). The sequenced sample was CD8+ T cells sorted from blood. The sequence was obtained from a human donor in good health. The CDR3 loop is CASSPSADITYEQYF. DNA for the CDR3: TGTGCCAGCAGCCCCTCCGCGGACATAACCTACGAGCAGTACTTC.